One sample yielded the 16 T cell receptor beta chains listed below, sequenced in a study of T-cell reconstitution after alpha-beta-depleted transplantation in children. A library of TCRbeta sequences, prepared with unique molecular identifiers, was generated. MiXCR, applied by TCRdb to the PCR reads, yields one record per CDR3 protein. Of 700,000 to 950,000 distinct CDR3 sequences listed, around 17% were seen once; the top ten hold 5%. The sequenced sample was PBMCs, mostly from graft donor cells, obtained 360 days after TCRalphabeta/CD19-depleted stem cell transplant. These TCRs come from a male patient between 10 and 17 years old who had a stem cell transplant for acute lymphoblastic leukemia, so the T cells may come from the graft donor.

This clonotype showed up just a few times. The chain links TRBV4-1 to TRBJ1-5, with D unresolved. The CDR3 loop spans 13 amino acids. Germline CDR1 MGHRA, CDR2 YSYEKL. V was clipped by 4 bases and J by 3 bases, with 7 bases between them. CDR3 loop: CASSPGLNQPQHF. The CDR3 DNA follows: TGCGCCAGCAGCCCCGGACTCAATCAGCCCCAGCATTTT.

This clonotype was found a few times. The chain couples TRBV29-1 to TRBJ2-7; D possibly corresponds to TRBD1 (6 bases). In germline, CDR1 is SQVTM, CDR2 ANQGSEA. V was trimmed by 4 bases and J by 3 bases, leaving 19 bases between them. This CDR3 region has 15 residues. The CDR3 protein is CSVGDRRTESYEQYF. DNA for the CDR3: TGCAGCGTTGGGGACCGGAGGACAGAAAGCTACGAGCAGTACTTC.

The CDR3 here is CATSRGGSGNNEQFF. DNA of the CDR3: TGTGCCACCAGCAGAGGGGGGAGCGGGAACAATGAGCAGTTCTTC. The chain uses TRBV15 and TRBJ2-1; 7 bases fit TRBD2. Losses at the gene ends were 1 base for V and 5 bases for J; bases not matched to a gene: 5. Germline values: CDR1 LNHNV, CDR2 YYDKDF (reference sequence). The CDR3 covers 15 residues.

This clonotype was counted only a few times. V usage is TRBV20-1 and J usage is TRBJ1-4, with a weak D call TRBD1 (6 bases). Germline V CDR1 and CDR2: DFQATT, SNEGSKA (reference sequence). The CDR3 spans 15 residues. V lost 6 bases and J 0 bases, leaving 14 bases between the germline ends. The DNA for the CDR3 is TGCAGTGCCGTACAGGGTGGCGCAACTAATGAAAAACTGTTTTTT. Amino acids: CSAVQGGATNEKLFF.

In this sample, this clonotype turned up many times. This chain joins TRBV15 and TRBJ2-7; a possible D gene is TRBD2 (5 bases). Germline V gene lookup returns CDR1 LNHNV and CDR2 YYDKDF (reference sequence). Trimming removed 0 bases from V and 4 bases from J, with 13 bases in between. This CDR3 has 15 amino acids. The CDR3 DNA reads as TGTGCCACCAGCAGAGATAAGGTCAGGACTTACGAGCAGTACTTC. Its protein is CATSRDKVRTYEQYF. Full variable domain (remainder filled in from reference TRBV15 and TRBJ2-7): DAMVIQNPRYQVTQFGKPVTLSCSQTLNHNVMYWYQQKSSQAPKLLFHYYDKDFNNEADTPDNFQSRRPNTSFCFLDIRSPGLGDTAMYLCATSRDKVRTYEQYFGPGTRLTVT.

This clonotype was found a few times. The genes are TRBV20-1 and TRBJ2-7; 7 bases map to TRBD1. Per germline, CDR1 DFQATT and CDR2 SNEGSKA (reference sequence). Unmatched junction bases numbered 6, after V lost 4 bases and J lost 3 bases. This CDR3 comprises 13 residues. The CDR3 region is CSAIPGQHYEQYF. CDR3 in DNA: TGCAGTGCTATCCCGGGACAGCACTACGAGCAGTACTTC.

The chain uses TRBV6-5 and TRBJ1-1; D call uncertain. Per the germline V gene, CDR1 is MNHEY and CDR2 is SVGAGI. The CDR3 extends over 16 amino acids. Trimming removed 2 bases at V and 3 bases at J, with 16 bases between. DNA for the CDR3: TGTGCCAGCAGTTACCCCCAGGTTCAAGGAGACACTGAAGCTTTCTTT. Protein product: CASSYPQVQGDTEAFF.

This clonotype has at least ten counts. The chain uses TRBV20-1 and TRBJ1-1, with a tentative D call TRBD1 (5 bases). The CDR3 loop spans 13 amino acids. Germline V gene sequence: CDR1 DFQATT, CDR2 SNEGSKA (reference sequence). CDR3 DNA: TGCAGAGGCTTTTGGCAGGGGAACACTGAAGCTTTCTTT. Protein product: CRGFWQGNTEAFF.

The chain uses TRBV7-6 and TRBJ2-1, with 10 bases that match TRBD2. The CDR3 sequence is 18 residues long. Germline V gives CDR1 SGHVS, CDR2 FNYEAQ. V dropped 0 bases and J dropped 6; count of bases not matched to a gene: 11. CDR3 protein: CASSLALLSSGRVNEQFF. CDR3 bases: TGTGCCAGCAGCTTAGCGCTATTATCCAGCGGGAGGGTCAATGAGCAGTTCTTC. The full variable domain, in which reference TRBV7-6 and TRBJ2-1 provide the parts outside the CDR3, is GAGVSQSPRYKVTKRGQDVALRCDPISGHVSLYWYRQALGQGPEFLTYFNYEAQQDKSGLPNDRFSAERPEGSISTLTIQRTEQRDSAMYRCASSLALLSSGRVNEQFFGPGTRLTVL.

The rearrangement joins TRBV27 to TRBJ2-7; 11 bases line up with TRBD2. The CDR3 runs to 15 residues. The germline gives CDR1 MNHEY, CDR2 SMNVEV (reference sequence). With 0 bases clipped from V and 4 bases from J, the junction kept 2 bases outside the gene matches. The CDR3 coding sequence is TGTGCCAGCAGTTTATCTTCTAGCGGGAGGTACGAGCAGTACTTC. Encoded protein: CASSLSSSGRYEQYF.

The sample holds a few counts of this clonotype. The chain combines TRBV5-1 with TRBJ2-5, with D maybe TRBD2 (5 bases). Per germline, CDR1 SGHRS and CDR2 YFSETQ. This CDR3 spans 14 amino acids. The germline V and J ends were trimmed by 1 base and 5 bases, with 12 bases remaining between them. CDR3 nucleotides: TGCGCCAGCAGCTTGCTTATGGGAGCGGAGACCCAGTACTTC. It yields the protein CASSLLMGAETQYF. The full variable domain, completed using reference TRBV5-1 and TRBJ2-5, is KAGVTQTPRYLIKTRGQQVTLSCSPISGHRSVSWYQQTPGQGLQFLFEYFSETQRNKGNFPGRFSGRQFSNSRSEMNVSTLELGDSALYLCASSLLMGAETQYFGPGTRLLVL.

The CDR3 sequence: CASSPGVAGSNQPQHF. The DNA for the CDR3 is TGTGCCAGCAGCCCCGGGGTGGCAGGGAGCAATCAGCCCCAGCATTTT. The rearrangement links TRBV7-6 to TRBJ1-5, with a possible D match to TRBD1 (5 bases). Germline CDR1 reads SGHVS; CDR2 reads FNYEAQ. Trimming removed 5 bases from V and 1 base from J, with 15 bases in between. This CDR3 is 16 amino acids long.

This clonotype has a count of ten or more. The chain carries TRBV5-1 and TRBJ2-3; possibly TRBD1 for D (6 bases). Germline V gene data show CDR1 as SGHRS and CDR2 as YFSETQ. V lost 6 bases to trimming and J lost 2 bases, with 19 bases between them. CDR3 length: 16 amino acids. In nucleotides, the CDR3 is TGCGCCAGCACCGCCTTGGACAGACAACCCACAGATACGCAGTATTTT. The encoded protein is CASTALDRQPTDTQYF.

This clonotype turned up a few times. This chain links TRBV15 with TRBJ2-1; D not certain. The CDR3 sequence is 13 residues long. Trimming removed 8 bases at V and 0 bases at J, with 8 bases between. Germline V lookup: CDR1 LNHNV, CDR2 YYDKDF (reference sequence). CDR3 sequence reads: CATGPDSYNEQFF. In nucleotides, the CDR3 is TGTGCCACCGGGCCTGACTCCTACAATGAGCAGTTCTTC.

The chain employs TRBV3-1 and TRBJ2-1; TRBD2 aligns across 8 bases. Germline V gene sequence: CDR1 LGHDT, CDR2 YNNKEL (reference sequence). This CDR3 is built from 18 residues. With V trimmed by 0 bases and J by 6 bases, 13 bases remained unmatched. The CDR3 sequence is CASSQEGGGLVIGNEQFF. The CDR3 region has the DNA TGTGCCAGCAGCCAAGAAGGGGGGGGACTAGTGATCGGCAATGAGCAGTTCTTC.

V and J are TRBV4-1 and TRBJ2-1, with 7 bases aligning to TRBD1. Germline loops: CDR1 MGHRA, CDR2 YSYEKL. This CDR3 contains 14 residues. V lost 3 bases to trimming and J lost 10 bases; unmatched junction nucleotides: 9. This chain's CDR3 is CASSQDPRQGEQFF. The CDR3 DNA reads as TGCGCCAGCAGCCAGGACCCCCGACAGGGAGAGCAGTTCTTC.